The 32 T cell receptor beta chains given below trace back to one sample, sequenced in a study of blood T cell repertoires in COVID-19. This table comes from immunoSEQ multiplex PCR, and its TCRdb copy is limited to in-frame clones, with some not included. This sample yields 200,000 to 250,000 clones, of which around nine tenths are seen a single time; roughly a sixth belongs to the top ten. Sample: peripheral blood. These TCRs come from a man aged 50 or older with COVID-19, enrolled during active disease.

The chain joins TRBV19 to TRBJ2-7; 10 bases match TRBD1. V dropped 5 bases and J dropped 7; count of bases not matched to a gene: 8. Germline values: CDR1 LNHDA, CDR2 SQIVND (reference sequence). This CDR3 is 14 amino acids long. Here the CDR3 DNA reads TGTGCCAGTAGTCCACGGGACAGGGGTGGGGAGCAGTACTTC. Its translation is CASSPRDRGGEQYF.

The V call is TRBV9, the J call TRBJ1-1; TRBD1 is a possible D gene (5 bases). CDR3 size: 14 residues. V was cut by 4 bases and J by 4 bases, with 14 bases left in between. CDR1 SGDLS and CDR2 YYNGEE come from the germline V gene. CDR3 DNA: TGTGCCAGCAGCCAGGTAGGGGAGGGCACTGAAGCTTTCTTT. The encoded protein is CASSQVGEGTEAFF.

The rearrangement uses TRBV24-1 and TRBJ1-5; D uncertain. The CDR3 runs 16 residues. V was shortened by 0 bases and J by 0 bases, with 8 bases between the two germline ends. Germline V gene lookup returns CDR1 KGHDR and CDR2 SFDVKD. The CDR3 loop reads CATSDLGPHSNQPQHF. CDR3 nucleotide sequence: TGTGCCACCAGTGATTTGGGGCCGCATAGCAATCAGCCCCAGCATTTT.

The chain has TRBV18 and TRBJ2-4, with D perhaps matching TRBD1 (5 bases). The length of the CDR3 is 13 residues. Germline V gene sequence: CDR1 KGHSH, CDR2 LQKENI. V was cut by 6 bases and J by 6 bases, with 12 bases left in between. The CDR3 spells CASSSGLSNIQYF. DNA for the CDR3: TGTGCCAGCTCTTCAGGGTTGTCAAACATTCAGTACTTC.

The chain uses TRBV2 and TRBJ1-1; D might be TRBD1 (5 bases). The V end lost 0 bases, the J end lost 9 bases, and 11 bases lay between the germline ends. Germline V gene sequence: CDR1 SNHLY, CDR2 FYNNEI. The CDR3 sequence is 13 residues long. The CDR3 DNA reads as TGTGCCAGCAGTGAAGCCAAGGGGTTCCAAGCTTTCTTT. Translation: CASSEAKGFQAFF.

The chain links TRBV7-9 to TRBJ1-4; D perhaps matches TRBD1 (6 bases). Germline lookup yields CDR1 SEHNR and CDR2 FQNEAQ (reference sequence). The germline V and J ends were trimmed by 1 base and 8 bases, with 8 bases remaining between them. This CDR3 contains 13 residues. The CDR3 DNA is TGTGCCAGCAGCTTAGGTACAGGGGAAAAACTGTTTTTT. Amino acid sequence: CASSLGTGEKLFF.

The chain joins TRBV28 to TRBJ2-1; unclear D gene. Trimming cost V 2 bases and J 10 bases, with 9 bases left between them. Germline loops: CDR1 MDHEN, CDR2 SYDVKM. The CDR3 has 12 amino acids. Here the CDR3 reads CASSLNIGEQFF. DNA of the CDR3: TGTGCCAGCAGTTTAAATATCGGGGAGCAGTTCTTC. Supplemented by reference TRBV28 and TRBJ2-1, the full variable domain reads DVKVTQSSRYLVKRTGEKVFLECVQDMDHENMFWYRQDPGLGLRLIYFSYDVKMKEKGDIPEGYSVSREKKERFSLILESASTNQTSMYLCASSLNIGEQFFGPGTRLTVL.

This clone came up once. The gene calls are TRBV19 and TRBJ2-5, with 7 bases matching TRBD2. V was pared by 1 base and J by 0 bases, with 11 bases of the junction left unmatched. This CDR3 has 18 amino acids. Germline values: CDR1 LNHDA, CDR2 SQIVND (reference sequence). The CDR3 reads CASSIGLSSGANQETQYF. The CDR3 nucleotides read TGTGCCAGTAGTATAGGTCTTTCTAGCGGAGCCAACCAAGAGACCCAGTACTTC. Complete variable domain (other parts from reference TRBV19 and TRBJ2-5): DGGITQSPKYLFRKEGQNVTLSCEQNLNHDAMYWYRQDPGQGLRLIYYSQIVNDFQKGDIAEGYSVSREKKESFPLTVTSAQKNPTAFYLCASSIGLSSGANQETQYFGPGTRLLVL.

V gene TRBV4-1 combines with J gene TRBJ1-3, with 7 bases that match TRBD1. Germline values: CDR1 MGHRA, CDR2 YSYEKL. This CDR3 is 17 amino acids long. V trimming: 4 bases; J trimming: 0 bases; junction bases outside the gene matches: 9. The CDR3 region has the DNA TGCGCCAGCAGCCGAAGTTCCGGGACAGACTCTGGAAACACCATATATTTT. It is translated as CASSRSSGTDSGNTIYF.

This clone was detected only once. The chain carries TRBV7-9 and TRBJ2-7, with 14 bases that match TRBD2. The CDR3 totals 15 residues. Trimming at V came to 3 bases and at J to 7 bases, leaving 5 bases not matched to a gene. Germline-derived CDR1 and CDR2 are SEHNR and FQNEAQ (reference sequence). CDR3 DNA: TGTGCCAGCAGCTTGGGACTAGCGGGAGTCAGGGAGCAGTACTTC. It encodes CASSLGLAGVREQYF. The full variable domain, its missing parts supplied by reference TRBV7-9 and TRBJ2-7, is DTGVSQNPRHKITKRGQNVTFRCDPISEHNRLYWYRQTLGQGPEFLTYFQNEAQLEKSRLLSDRFSAERPKGSFSTLEIQRTEQGDSAMYLCASSLGLAGVREQYFGPGTRLTVT.

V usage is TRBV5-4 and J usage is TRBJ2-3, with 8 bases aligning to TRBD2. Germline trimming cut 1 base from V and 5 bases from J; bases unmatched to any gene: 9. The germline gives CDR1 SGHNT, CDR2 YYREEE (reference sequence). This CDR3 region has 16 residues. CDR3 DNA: TGTGCCAGCAGCTTGCCTCAGCGGGGGATAGTAGATACGCAGTATTTT. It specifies CASSLPQRGIVDTQYF.

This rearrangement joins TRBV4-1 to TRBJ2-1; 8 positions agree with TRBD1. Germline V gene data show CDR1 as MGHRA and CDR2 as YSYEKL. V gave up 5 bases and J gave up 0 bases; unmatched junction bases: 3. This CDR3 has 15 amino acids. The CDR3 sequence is CASSEQGVSYNEQFF. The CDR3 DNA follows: TGCGCCAGCAGCGAACAGGGGGTCTCCTACAATGAGCAGTTCTTC.

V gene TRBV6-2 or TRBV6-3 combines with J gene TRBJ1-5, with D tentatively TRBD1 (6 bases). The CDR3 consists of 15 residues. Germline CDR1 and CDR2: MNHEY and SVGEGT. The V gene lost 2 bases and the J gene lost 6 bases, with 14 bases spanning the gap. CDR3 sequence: CASSYDNRAGQPQHF. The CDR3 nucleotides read TGTGCCAGCAGTTACGATAACAGGGCCGGTCAGCCCCAGCATTTT.

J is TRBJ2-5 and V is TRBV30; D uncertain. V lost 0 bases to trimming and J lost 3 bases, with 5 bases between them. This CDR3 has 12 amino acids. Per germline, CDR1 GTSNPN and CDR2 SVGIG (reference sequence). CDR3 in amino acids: CAWSVQKETQYF. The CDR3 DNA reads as TGTGCCTGGAGTGTACAGAAAGAGACCCAGTACTTC.

The CDR3 loop reads CASSQESSGPLFF. Here the CDR3 DNA reads TGCGCCAGCAGCCAAGAGTCTAGCGGACCTCTATTCTTC. This chain joins TRBV4-3 and TRBJ2-1, with 7 positions matching TRBD2. The CDR3 is 13 amino acids. The J segment lost 16 bases and the V segment lost 0 bases, leaving 9 bases of the junction unmatched. Germline V lookup: CDR1 LGHNA, CDR2 YSLEER.

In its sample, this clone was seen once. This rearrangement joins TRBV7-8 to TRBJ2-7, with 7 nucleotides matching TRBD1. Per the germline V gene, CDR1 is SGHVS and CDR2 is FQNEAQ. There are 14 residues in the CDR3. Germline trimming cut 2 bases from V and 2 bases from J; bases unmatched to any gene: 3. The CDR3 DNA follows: TGTGCCAGCAGCTTACGGGACAGTACCTACGAGCAGTACTTC. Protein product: CASSLRDSTYEQYF.

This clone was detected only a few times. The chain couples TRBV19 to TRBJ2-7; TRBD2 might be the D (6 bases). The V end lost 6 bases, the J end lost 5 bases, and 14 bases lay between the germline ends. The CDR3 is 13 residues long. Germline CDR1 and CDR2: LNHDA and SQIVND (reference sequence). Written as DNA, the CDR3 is TGTGCCAGTAGCCGACGCCGCGGGGACGAGCAGTACTTC. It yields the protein CASSRRRGDEQYF.

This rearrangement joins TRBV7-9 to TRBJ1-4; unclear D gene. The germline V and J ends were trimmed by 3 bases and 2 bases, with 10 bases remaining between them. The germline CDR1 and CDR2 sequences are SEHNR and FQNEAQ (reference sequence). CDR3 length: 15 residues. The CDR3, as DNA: TGTGCCAGCAGCTTCCCCAGTACGACTAATGAAAAACTGTTTTTT. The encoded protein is CASSFPSTTNEKLFF.

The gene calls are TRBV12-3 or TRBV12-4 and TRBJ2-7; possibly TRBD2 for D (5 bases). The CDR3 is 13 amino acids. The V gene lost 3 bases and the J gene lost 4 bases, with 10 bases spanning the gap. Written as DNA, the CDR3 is TGTGCCAGCAGTTTGAATGAGGGTTACGAGCAGTACTTC. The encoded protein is CASSLNEGYEQYF.

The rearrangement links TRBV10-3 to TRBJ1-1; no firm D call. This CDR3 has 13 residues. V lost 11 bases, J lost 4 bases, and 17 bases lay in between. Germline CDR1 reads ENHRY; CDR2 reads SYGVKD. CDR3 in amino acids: CAVSREGGTEAFF. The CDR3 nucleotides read TGTGCCGTCTCAAGGGAAGGAGGCACTGAAGCTTTCTTT.

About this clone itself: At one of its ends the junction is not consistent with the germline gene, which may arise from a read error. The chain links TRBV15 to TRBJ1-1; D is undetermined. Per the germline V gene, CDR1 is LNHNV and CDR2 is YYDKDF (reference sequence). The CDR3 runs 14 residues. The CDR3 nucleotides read TGTGCCACCAGCAGAGTAGTCCTGAACCCTGAAGCTTTCTTT. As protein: CATSRVVLNPEAFF.

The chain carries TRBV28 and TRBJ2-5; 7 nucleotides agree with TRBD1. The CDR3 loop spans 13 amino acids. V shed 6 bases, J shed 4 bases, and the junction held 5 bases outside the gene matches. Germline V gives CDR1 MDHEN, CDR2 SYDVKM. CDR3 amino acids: CASSMTGPETQYF. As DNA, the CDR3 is TGTGCCAGCAGCATGACAGGGCCAGAGACCCAGTACTTC.

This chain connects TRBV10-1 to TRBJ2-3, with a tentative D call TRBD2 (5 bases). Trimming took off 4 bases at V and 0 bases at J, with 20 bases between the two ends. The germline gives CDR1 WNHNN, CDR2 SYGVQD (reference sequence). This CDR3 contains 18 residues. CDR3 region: CASSGVAPEVVSTDTQYF. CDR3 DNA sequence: TGCGCCAGCAGTGGAGTAGCGCCGGAGGTCGTAAGCACAGATACGCAGTATTTT.

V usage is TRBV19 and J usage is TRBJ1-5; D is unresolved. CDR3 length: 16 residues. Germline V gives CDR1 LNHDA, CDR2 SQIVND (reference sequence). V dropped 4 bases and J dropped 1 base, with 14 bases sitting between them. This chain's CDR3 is CASSSGWRDSNQPQHF. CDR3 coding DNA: TGTGCCAGTAGTAGCGGCTGGCGTGACAGCAATCAGCCCCAGCATTTT. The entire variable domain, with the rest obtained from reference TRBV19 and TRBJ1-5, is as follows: DGGITQSPKYLFRKEGQNVTLSCEQNLNHDAMYWYRQDPGQGLRLIYYSQIVNDFQKGDIAEGYSVSREKKESFPLTVTSAQKNPTAFYLCASSSGWRDSNQPQHFGDGTRLSIL.

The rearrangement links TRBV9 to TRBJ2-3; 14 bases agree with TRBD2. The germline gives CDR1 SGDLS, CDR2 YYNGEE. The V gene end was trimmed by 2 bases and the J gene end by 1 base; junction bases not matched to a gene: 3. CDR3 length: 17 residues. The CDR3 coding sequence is TGTGCCAGCAGCGTCAGGGGACTAGCGGGGGGCACAGATACGCAGTATTTT. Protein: CASSVRGLAGGTDTQYF. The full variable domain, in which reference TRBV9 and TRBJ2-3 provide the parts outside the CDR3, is DSGVTQTPKHLITATGQRVTLRCSPRSGDLSVYWYQQSLDQGLQFLIQYYNGEERAKGNILERFSAQQFPDLHSELNLSSLELGDSALYFCASSVRGLAGGTDTQYFGPGTRLTVL.

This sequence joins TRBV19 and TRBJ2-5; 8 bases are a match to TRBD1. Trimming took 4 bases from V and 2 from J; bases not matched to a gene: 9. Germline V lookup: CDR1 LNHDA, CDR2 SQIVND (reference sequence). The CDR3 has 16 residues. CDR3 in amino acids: CASSNQNRGFQETQYF. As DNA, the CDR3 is TGTGCCAGTAGTAATCAAAACAGGGGGTTTCAAGAGACCCAGTACTTC.

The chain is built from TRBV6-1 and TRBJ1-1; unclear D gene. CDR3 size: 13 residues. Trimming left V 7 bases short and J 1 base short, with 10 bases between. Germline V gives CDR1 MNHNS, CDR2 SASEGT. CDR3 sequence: CASTIGENTEAFF. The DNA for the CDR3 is TGTGCCAGCACCATAGGAGAGAACACTGAAGCTTTCTTT.

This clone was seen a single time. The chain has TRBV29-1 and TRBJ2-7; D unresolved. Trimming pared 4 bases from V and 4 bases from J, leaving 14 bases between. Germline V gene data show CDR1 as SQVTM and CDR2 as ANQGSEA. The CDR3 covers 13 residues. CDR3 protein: CSVATLVGYEQYF. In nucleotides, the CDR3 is TGCAGCGTTGCTACCCTAGTAGGTTACGAGCAGTACTTC.

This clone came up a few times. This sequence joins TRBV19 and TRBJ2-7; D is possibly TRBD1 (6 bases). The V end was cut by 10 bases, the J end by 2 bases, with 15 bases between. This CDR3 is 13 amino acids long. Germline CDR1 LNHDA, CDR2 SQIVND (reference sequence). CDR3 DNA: TGTGCCACCCAACAGGCAGGGGCCTACGAGCAGTACTTC. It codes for CATQQAGAYEQYF.

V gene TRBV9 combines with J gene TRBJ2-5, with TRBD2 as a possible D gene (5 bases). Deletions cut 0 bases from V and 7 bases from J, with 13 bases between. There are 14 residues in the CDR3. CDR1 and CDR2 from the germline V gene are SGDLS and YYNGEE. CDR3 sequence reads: CASSVDPSRGTQYF. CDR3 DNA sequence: TGTGCCAGCAGCGTAGATCCCAGCCGGGGGACCCAGTACTTC.

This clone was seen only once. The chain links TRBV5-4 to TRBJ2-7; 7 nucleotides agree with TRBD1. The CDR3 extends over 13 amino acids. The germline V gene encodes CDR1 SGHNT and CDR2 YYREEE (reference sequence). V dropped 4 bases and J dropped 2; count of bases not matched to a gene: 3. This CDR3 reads CASSEGQTYEQYF. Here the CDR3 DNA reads TGTGCCAGCAGCGAGGGACAGACCTACGAGCAGTACTTC.

In DNA form, the CDR3 reads TGTGCCTGGAGTGTGCGGACTCCAATTCAGTACTTC. Translating it yields CAWSVRTPIQYF. The V gene is TRBV30, the J gene TRBJ2-4, with D possibly being TRBD2 (5 bases). The CDR3 runs to 12 residues. The V gene's germline CDR1 is GTSNPN and CDR2 SVGIG (reference sequence). The ends were cut back, 0 bases at V and 10 bases at J, with 10 bases in the middle. Filled out from reference TRBV30 and TRBJ2-4, the complete variable domain reads SQTIHQWPATLVQPVGSPLSLECTVEGTSNPNLYWYRQAAGRGLQLLFYSVGIGQISSEVPQNLSASRPQDRQFILSSKKLLLSDSGFYLCAWSVRTPIQYFGAGTRLSVL.